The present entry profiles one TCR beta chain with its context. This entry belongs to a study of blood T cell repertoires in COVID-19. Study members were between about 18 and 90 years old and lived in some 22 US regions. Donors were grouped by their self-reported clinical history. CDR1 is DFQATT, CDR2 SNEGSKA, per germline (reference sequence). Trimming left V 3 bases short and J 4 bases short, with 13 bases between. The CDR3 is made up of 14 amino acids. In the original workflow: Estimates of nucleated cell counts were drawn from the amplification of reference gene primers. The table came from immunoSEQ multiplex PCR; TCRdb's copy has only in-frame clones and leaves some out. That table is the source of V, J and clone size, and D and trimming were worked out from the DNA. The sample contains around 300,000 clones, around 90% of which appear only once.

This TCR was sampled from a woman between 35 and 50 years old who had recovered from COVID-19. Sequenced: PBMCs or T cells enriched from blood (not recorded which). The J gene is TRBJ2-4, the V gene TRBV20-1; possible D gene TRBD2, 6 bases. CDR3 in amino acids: CSASRVAGKNIQYF. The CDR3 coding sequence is TGCAGTGCTAGTCGGGTGGCGGGGAAAAACATTCAGTACTTC.